Presented here are 18 T cell receptor beta chains from one specimen sequenced in a study of blood T cell repertoires in COVID-19. TCRdb keeps only in-frame clones here, not all; method: immunoSEQ multiplex PCR. The data hold about 160,000 clones, with about nine tenths observed a single time. The sequenced sample was peripheral blood. These receptors originate from a woman aged 60-75 years with active or convalescent COVID-19.

This clone was observed a handful of times. The chain recombines TRBV18 with TRBJ1-6, with D perhaps matching TRBD1 (6 bases). The CDR3 spans 13 residues. Germline V CDR1 and CDR2: KGHSH, LQKENI. V dropped 10 bases and J dropped 10 bases, with 17 bases sitting between them. The CDR3 nucleotides read TGTGCCAACTCCGAGACAGGTGAATCACCCCTCCACTTT. It specifies CANSETGESPLHF.

This chain connects TRBV5-1 to TRBJ1-2, with a possible D match to TRBD1 (6 bases). CDR3 length equals 14 residues. The ends were cut back, 0 bases at V and 3 bases at J, with 9 bases in the middle. The germline gives CDR1 SGHRS, CDR2 YFSETQ. This CDR3 is CASSLAGADYGYTF. DNA of the CDR3: TGCGCCAGCAGCTTGGCAGGGGCGGACTATGGCTACACCTTC.

This sequence joins TRBV10-3 and TRBJ2-1, with D tentatively TRBD1 (6 bases). This CDR3 is built from 16 residues. CDR1 and CDR2 from the germline V gene are ENHRY and SYGVKD. The V end was cut by 5 bases, the J end by 0 bases, with 14 bases between. CDR3 nucleotides: TGTGCCATCAGTTCGACAGGTGAGAGCTCCTACAATGAGCAGTTCTTC. It is translated as CAISSTGESSYNEQFF.

This clone was observed once. The chain recombines TRBV3-1 (or the pseudogene TRBV3-2) with TRBJ1-4; 7 nucleotides agree with TRBD1. The ends lost 3 bases at V and 5 bases at J; junction bases unmatched: 3. CDR1 is LGHDT, CDR2 YNNKEL, per germline (reference sequence). The CDR3 spans 14 residues. In DNA, the CDR3 is TGTGCCAGCAGCCAGGGGACAGTAAATGAAAAACTGTTTTTT. Protein sequence: CASSQGTVNEKLFF.

The chain recombines TRBV24-1 with TRBJ1-1, with a weak D call TRBD1 (6 bases). The CDR3 sequence is 12 residues long. Germline-derived CDR1 and CDR2 are KGHDR and SFDVKD. V gave up 12 bases and J gave up 4 bases, with 14 bases separating them. The CDR3 bases are TGTGCCCCGGGGGGCGTGGGCACTGAAGCTTTCTTT. Residues: CAPGGVGTEAFF.

The chain uses TRBV9 and TRBJ1-5; the match to TRBD1 covers 9 bases. Trimming removed 3 bases from V and 6 bases from J; junction bases left unmatched: 7. The CDR3 length is 15 residues. Looked up from germline, CDR1 is SGDLS and CDR2 is YYNGEE. Here the CDR3 DNA reads TGTGCCAGCAGCGCGACACAGGGGGCAGGTCAGCCCCAGCATTTT. As protein: CASSATQGAGQPQHF.

This clone showed up just once. This chain uses TRBV5-4 with TRBJ2-5, with a weak D call TRBD1 (6 bases). Trimming removed 3 bases at V and 2 bases at J, with 14 bases between. CDR1 and CDR2 from the germline V gene are SGHNT and YYREEE (reference sequence). The CDR3 covers 15 residues. The CDR3 reads CASSSGAGQQETQYF. The CDR3, as DNA: TGTGCCAGCAGCTCTGGGGCCGGACAGCAAGAGACCCAGTACTTC. The whole variable domain, filled in from reference TRBV5-4 and TRBJ2-5, reads ETGVTQSPTHLIKTRGQQVTLRCSSQSGHNTVSWYQQALGQGPQFIFQYYREEENGRGNFPPRFSGLQFPNYSSELNVNALELDDSALYLCASSSGAGQQETQYFGPGTRLLVL.

This chain uses TRBV7-9 with TRBJ1-2, with D possibly being TRBD1 (6 bases). V was cut by 5 bases and J by 6 bases, with 13 bases left in between. There are 13 residues in the CDR3. The germline V gene has CDR1 SEHNR and CDR2 FQNEAQ (reference sequence). CDR3 bases: TGTGCCAGCAGCGAGAGGGGGTCTGATGGCTACACCTTC. This gives the protein CASSERGSDGYTF. Using reference TRBV7-9 and TRBJ1-2 for the parts outside the CDR3, the full variable domain is DTGVSQNPRHKITKRGQNVTFRCDPISEHNRLYWYRQTLGQGPEFLTYFQNEAQLEKSRLLSDRFSAERPKGSFSTLEIQRTEQGDSAMYLCASSERGSDGYTFGSGTRLTVV.

The V call is TRBV12-3 or TRBV12-4, the J call TRBJ2-5, with D hard to call. Trimming removed 6 bases at V and 0 bases at J, with 8 bases between. The CDR3 has 13 amino acids. The DNA of the CDR3 is TGTGCCAGCAGACCTAGTAACCAAGAGACCCAGTACTTC. It encodes CASRPSNQETQYF.

The chain couples TRBV6-6 to TRBJ1-5; D perhaps matches TRBD1 (5 bases). The germline V gene has CDR1 MNHNY and CDR2 SVGAGI (reference sequence). V lost 7 bases and J 7 bases, leaving 17 bases between the germline ends. This CDR3 is built from 14 residues. CDR3 DNA: TGTGCCAGCATCGAGCGGGGGGGGAACCAGCCCCAGCATTTT. Translating it yields CASIERGGNQPQHF.

The chain is built from TRBV10-2 and TRBJ1-1; no definite D call. V lost 1 base to trimming and J lost 3 bases, with 6 bases between them. The CDR3 consists of 13 residues. CDR1 WSHSY and CDR2 SAAADI come from the germline V gene. The CDR3 DNA follows: TGCGCCAGCAGTGAGTTAGAGGACACTGAAGCTTTCTTT. It yields the protein CASSELEDTEAFF.

The V gene is TRBV18, the J gene TRBJ2-3; possible D gene TRBD2, 5 bases. Germline CDR1 is KGHSH and CDR2 is LQKENI. CDR3 length: 16 residues. V lost 6 bases to trimming and J lost 1 base, with 17 bases between them. CDR3 nucleotide sequence: TGTGCCAGCTCTCAGGTTTCTTTGCGGGGCACAGATACGCAGTATTTT. Translated: CASSQVSLRGTDTQYF.

J is TRBJ2-3 and V is TRBV7-8; a weak D match, TRBD2 (5 bases). From germline, CDR1 is SGHVS and CDR2 FQNEAQ. V shed 5 bases and J shed 13 bases, with 16 bases lying between them. The length of the CDR3 is 12 residues. As DNA, the CDR3 is TGTGCCAGCAGCCGGGATGTGGTCGGAGAGTATTTT. Translation gives CASSRDVVGEYF.

This clone came up a few times. V gene TRBV11-2 combines with J gene TRBJ1-1; no definite D call. This CDR3 has 11 residues. CDR1 SGHAT and CDR2 FQNNGV come from the germline V gene. Trimming took off 1 base at V and 7 bases at J, with 4 bases between the two ends. The CDR3 nucleotides read TGTGCCAGCAGCTTAGCAGGTGAAGCTTTCTTT. As protein: CASSLAGEAFF. The full variable domain, rest sourced from reference TRBV11-2 and TRBJ1-1, is EAGVAQSPRYKIIEKRQSVAFWCNPISGHATLYWYQQILGQGPKLLIQFQNNGVVDDSQLPKDRFSAERLKGVDSTLKIQPAKLEDSAVYLCASSLAGEAFFGQGTRLTVV.

The rearrangement uses TRBV6-6 and TRBJ2-7; 9 nucleotides line up with TRBD1. Germline assignment: CDR1 MNHNY and CDR2 SVGAGI (reference sequence). This CDR3 is built from 16 residues. After removal of 5 bases from V and 5 bases from J, the junction contained 13 bases not matched to a gene. The CDR3 DNA follows: TGTGCCAGCAGTCATGGGACAGGGACGATAGAGGACGAGCAGTACTTC. Its translation: CASSHGTGTIEDEQYF.

The CDR3 region has the DNA TGTGCCAGCAGCCAAGACGGAGGACGCAATCAGCCCCAGCATTTT. Translation gives CASSQDGGRNQPQHF. The chain has TRBV4-2 and TRBJ1-5, with no clear D. V was pared by 0 bases and J by 2 bases, with 8 bases between. This CDR3 region has 15 residues. Germline values: CDR1 LGHNA, CDR2 YNFKEQ.

CDR3 nucleotides: TGCGCCAGCAGTCTGGTGAGGCATCGGGACTCCGGGGGTACGCAGTATTTT. As protein: CASSLVRHRDSGGTQYF. V is TRBV5-1 and J is TRBJ2-3; maybe TRBD2 (6 bases). Germline values: CDR1 SGHRS, CDR2 YFSETQ. CDR3 length: 17 residues. V was shortened by 5 bases and J by 8 bases, with 27 bases between the two germline ends.

This sequence joins TRBV30 and TRBJ1-2; D not certain. CDR1 GTSNPN and CDR2 SVGIG come from the germline V gene (reference sequence). The CDR3 length is 12 residues. Trimming stripped 1 base from V and 4 bases from J, with 7 bases between. In DNA form, the CDR3 reads TGTGCCTGGAGTGGGGAGACCTATGGCTACACCTTC. Protein: CAWSGETYGYTF.